Listed below are T cell receptor beta chains from one sample, sequenced in a study of T cells after yellow fever vaccination. TCRdb fed the 5' RACE reads into MiXCR, producing one record per CDR3 protein. Among 250,000 to 300,000 distinct CDR3 sequences listed, less than 9.5% were seen once. This specimen was CD4+ T cells sorted from PBMCs, taken 5 days after the yellow fever booster vaccination. These receptors were obtained from a man aged 18-30 years who received the YFV17D yellow fever vaccine. The CDR3 runs from the conserved cysteine through the conserved F or W. D genes are given only for firm matches. The listing skips clone size in some rows; elsewhere it reads once, few, many or a size class.

v_gene,len,d_gene,abundance,j_gene,CDR3nt,CDR3aa
TRBV20-1,12,TRBD1,.,TRBJ2-4,TGCAGTGCAGGACAGGGGATGGACATTCAGTACTTC,CSAGQGMDIQYF
TRBV7-9,15,.,once,TRBJ1-5,TGTGCCAGCAGCCCAGGGGTAGGGGGGAATCAGCCCCAGCATTTT,CASSPGVGGNQPQHF
TRBV20-1,14,TRBD2,few,TRBJ2-5,TGCAGTGCTAGCCCTAGCGGGGGAAAAGAGACCCAGTACTTC,CSASPSGGKETQYF
TRBV20-1,12,.,.,TRBJ2-5,TGCAGTGCAGACCCTGTAGGGGGGACCCAGTACTTC,CSADPVGGTQYF
TRBV28,13,TRBD1,few,TRBJ1-5,TGTGCCAGCAGTCTACCCCGAGACAGGGCCCAGCATTTT,CASSLPRDRAQHF
TRBV12-3/TRBV12-4,14,TRBD1,few,TRBJ1-6,TGTGCCAGCAGACCGGACAGGGGAAATTCACCCCTCCACTTT,CASRPDRGNSPLHF
TRBV21-1,14,.,many,TRBJ1-6,TGTGCCAGCAGGACAGGGGCATATAATTCACCCCTCCACTTT,CASRTGAYNSPLHF
TRBV6-4,14,.,.,TRBJ2-1,TGTGCCAGCAGTGCCTCCGACTCACGCCATGAGCAGTTCTTC,CASSASDSRHEQFF
TRBV7-9,17,.,few,TRBJ2-5,TGTGCCAGCAGCTTAGGCTCGGGGGGCCTTTCGCAAGAGACCCAGTACTTC,CASSLGSGGLSQETQYF
TRBV7-9,14,.,.,TRBJ1-4,TGTGCCAGCAGCTTACCGGGACACCTCGAAAAACTGTTTTTT,CASSLPGHLEKLFF
TRBV18,13,.,few,TRBJ1-6,TGTGCCAGCTCCCCGGGGCAGAATTCACCCCTCCACTTT,CASSPGQNSPLHF
TRBV4-3,15,.,.,TRBJ1-6,TGCGCCAGCAGCCTACGACATAGGGCAAATTCACCCCTCCACTTT,CASSLRHRANSPLHF
TRBV20-1,14,TRBD1,few,TRBJ2-1,TGCAGTGCTAGCCCCGGGACAGGGAAGAATGAGCAGTTCTTC,CSASPGTGKNEQFF
TRBV12-3/TRBV12-4,13,TRBD1,few,TRBJ1-2,TGTGCCAGCAGTTTTGGACAGGACTATGGCTACACCTTC,CASSFGQDYGYTF
TRBV4-3,16,.,few,TRBJ1-2,TGCGCCAGCAGCCAAGACGGGTCCCAAGGTTCCTATGGCTACACCTTC,CASSQDGSQGSYGYTF
TRBV6-2/TRBV6-3,13,.,few,TRBJ1-5,TGTGCCAGCCGGGCGGGATTGAATCAGCCCCAGCATTTT,CASRAGLNQPQHF
TRBV7-2,13,.,few,TRBJ1-6,TGTGCCAGCAGCACGGATCGAGGGTCACCCCTCCACTTT,CASSTDRGSPLHF
TRBV2,10,.,.,TRBJ1-1,TGTGCCAGCAGTCGGTTTGAAGCTTTCTTT,CASSRFEAFF
TRBV6-6,16,.,.,TRBJ2-6,TGTGCCAGCAGTTCTAGATTGAGCTCTGGGGCCAACGTCCTGACTTTC,CASSSRLSSGANVLTF
TRBV5-1,13,TRBD1,.,TRBJ1-1,TGCGCCAGCAGCGACCAGCAGGGGGCTGAAGCTTTCTTT,CASSDQQGAEAFF
TRBV6-2/TRBV6-3,14,TRBD2,.,TRBJ2-5,TGTGCCAGCAGTTCAGCGGGGGGGCGTGAGACCCAGTACTTC,CASSSAGGRETQYF
TRBV6-5,15,TRBD1,.,TRBJ2-4,TGTGCCAGCAGGCGGGACAGGGACGCCAAAAACATTCAGTACTTC,CASRRDRDAKNIQYF
TRBV7-9,12,.,few,TRBJ2-3,TGTGCCAGCAGCCGTCCCACAGATACGCAGTATTTT,CASSRPTDTQYF
TRBV29-1,13,TRBD1,.,TRBJ1-1,TGCAGCGTCCGGGGACAGGGAAAGACTGAAGCTTTCTTT,CSVRGQGKTEAFF
TRBV7-2,16,TRBD1,few,TRBJ1-2,TGTGCCAGCAGACTTACAGGGGCGCGAGCTAACTATGGCTACACCTTC,CASRLTGARANYGYTF
TRBV18,15,TRBD1,.,TRBJ1-1,TGTGCCAGCTCTCTCCAGGGGGTAGCCAACACTGAAGCTTTCTTT,CASSLQGVANTEAFF
TRBV9,15,.,many,TRBJ2-1,TGTGCCAGCAGCGTATCTGGGGCGGAGGGAAATGAGCAGTTCTTC,CASSVSGAEGNEQFF
TRBV7-2,17,TRBD2,few,TRBJ2-2,TGTGCCAGCAGCTTAGAAGGCGCTAGCGGCTACACCGGGGAGCTGTTTTTT,CASSLEGASGYTGELFF
TRBV6-1,15,TRBD2,.,TRBJ2-1,TGTGCCAGCAGTCAACGGACTAGCGGATACAATGAGCAGTTCTTC,CASSQRTSGYNEQFF
TRBV5-1,14,.,.,TRBJ1-2,TGCGCCAGCAGCCAGGAAACGGGACGGAGAGGCTACACCTTC,CASSQETGRRGYTF
TRBV12-3/TRBV12-4,13,.,few,TRBJ2-2,TGTGCCAGCAGCCAACTAAACACCGGGGAGCTGTTTTTT,CASSQLNTGELFF